This entry lists 4 T cell receptor beta chains sequenced from one sample in a study of blood T cell repertoires in COVID-19. Data came from immunoSEQ multiplex PCR; TCRdb stores just in-frame clones and leaves some out. The sample has 35,000 to 50,000 clones; roughly 84% are singletons. The source material was peripheral blood. The receptors shown here come from a woman in her seventies with acute or convalescent COVID-19.

V usage is TRBV7-8 and J usage is TRBJ2-7; 12 bases align to TRBD1. CDR3 length: 19 amino acids. From germline, CDR1 is SGHVS and CDR2 FQNEAQ. Losses at the gene ends were 0 bases for V and 4 bases for J; bases not matched to a gene: 13. This CDR3 is CASSLAEGTGGSLGYEQYF. CDR3 sequence (DNA): TGTGCCAGCAGCTTAGCCGAAGGGACAGGGGGCAGTTTGGGATACGAGCAGTACTTC. The variable domain in full, with the rest retrieved from reference TRBV7-8 and TRBJ2-7, is GAGVSQSPRYKVAKRGQDVALRCDPISGHVSLFWYQQALGQGPEFLTYFQNEAQLDKSGLPSDRFFAERPEGSVSTLKIQRTQQEDSAVYLCASSLAEGTGGSLGYEQYFGPGTRLTVT.

The V and J genes are TRBV6-6 and TRBJ2-2, with D maybe TRBD2 (6 bases). Per germline, CDR1 MNHNY and CDR2 SVGAGI (reference sequence). V lost 5 bases to trimming and J lost 4 bases, with 14 bases between them. The CDR3 is 15 amino acids. CDR3 DNA sequence: TGTGCCAGCAGTGCACGGGACTTCCTCACCGGGGAGCTGTTTTTT. Amino acids: CASSARDFLTGELFF.

The chain is built from TRBV5-1 and TRBJ1-1; 10 bases are shared with TRBD1. This CDR3 contains 15 residues. Unmatched junction bases numbered 9, after V lost 4 bases and J lost 6 bases. The germline V gene encodes CDR1 SGHRS and CDR2 YFSETQ. CDR3 amino acids: CASSSDRGLAPEAFF. The CDR3 DNA reads as TGCGCCAGCAGCAGCGACAGGGGGCTAGCGCCTGAAGCTTTCTTT.

The rearrangement joins TRBV4-2 to TRBJ1-5, with 11 bases identical to TRBD1. V lost 3 bases and J lost 5; bases outside the gene matches: 6. The CDR3 spans 16 residues. The V gene's germline CDR1 is LGHNA and CDR2 YNFKEQ. The CDR3 region has the DNA TGTGCCAGCAGCCAGGTAGGACAGGGGGCATATCAGCCCCAGCATTTT. As protein: CASSQVGQGAYQPQHF.